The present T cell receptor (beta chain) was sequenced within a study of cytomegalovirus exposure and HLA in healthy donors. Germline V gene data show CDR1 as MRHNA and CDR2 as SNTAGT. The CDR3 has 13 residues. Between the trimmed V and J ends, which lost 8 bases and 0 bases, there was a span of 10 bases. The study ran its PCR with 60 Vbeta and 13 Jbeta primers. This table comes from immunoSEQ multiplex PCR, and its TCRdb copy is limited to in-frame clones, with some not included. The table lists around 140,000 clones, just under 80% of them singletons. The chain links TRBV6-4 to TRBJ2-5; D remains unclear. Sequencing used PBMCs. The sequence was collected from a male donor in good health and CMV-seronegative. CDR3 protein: CASPSDYQETQYF. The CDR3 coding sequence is TGTGCCAGCCCGAGCGACTACCAAGAGACCCAGTACTTC.